This T cell receptor beta chain was found in a study of T-cell memory formation after mild COVID-19. Looked up from germline, CDR1 is LNHDA and CDR2 is SQIVND (reference sequence). Trimming took off 4 bases at V and 9 bases at J, with 16 bases between the two ends. The CDR3 spans 13 residues. From the 5' RACE reads, TCRdb called clonotypes with MiXCR, one entry per CDR3 protein. The sample lists about 250,000 distinct CDR3 sequences; less than 20% were seen once. The chain has TRBV19 and TRBJ2-7; tentative D call: TRBD1 (5 bases). Sequenced sample: PBMCs or a T cell subset sorted from them (not recorded which). This TCR was recovered from an adult woman who had mild COVID-19 (a few samples of this study predate the infection). Cell type and time point are not known. The CDR3 DNA reads TGTGCCAGTAGTACTACAGGCGCTCTAGGGCAGTACTTC. This codes for CASSTTGALGQYF.